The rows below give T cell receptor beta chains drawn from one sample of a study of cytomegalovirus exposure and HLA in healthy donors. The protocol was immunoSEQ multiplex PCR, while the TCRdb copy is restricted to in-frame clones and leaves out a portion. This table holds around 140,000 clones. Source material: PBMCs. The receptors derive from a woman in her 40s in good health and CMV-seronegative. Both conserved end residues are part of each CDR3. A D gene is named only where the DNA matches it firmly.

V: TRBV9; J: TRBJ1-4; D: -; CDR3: CASSAQQGPNEKLFF; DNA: TGTGCCAGCAGCGCCCAACAGGGACCCAATGAAAAACTGTTTTTT
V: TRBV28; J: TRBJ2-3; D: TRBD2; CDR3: CASSRAGGPADTQYF; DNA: TGTGCCAGCAGTCGGGCGGGGGGGCCGGCAGATACGCAGTATTTT
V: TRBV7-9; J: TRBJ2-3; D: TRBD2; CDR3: CASSGRTSADTQYF; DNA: TGTGCCAGCAGCGGCCGGACTAGCGCAGATACGCAGTATTTT
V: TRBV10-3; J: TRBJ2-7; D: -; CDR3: CAISDGGYEQYF; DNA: TGTGCCATCAGTGATGGCGGCTACGAGCAGTACTTC
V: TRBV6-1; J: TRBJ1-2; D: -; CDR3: CASTLRRREGYTF; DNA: TGTGCCAGCACCCTGAGGCGCCGGGAGGGCTACACCTTC
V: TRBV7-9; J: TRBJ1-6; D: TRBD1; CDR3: CASSFGTGERSPLHF; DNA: TGTGCCAGCAGCTTCGGGACAGGGGAACGCTCACCCCTCCACTTT
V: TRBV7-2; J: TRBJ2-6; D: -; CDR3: CASSLRGGDSGANVLTF; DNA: TGTGCCAGCAGCCTAAGGGGGGGGGACTCTGGGGCCAACGTCCTGACTTTC
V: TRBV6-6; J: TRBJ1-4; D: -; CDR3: CASSPHSVYDEKLFF; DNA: TGTGCCAGCAGCCCCCATTCAGTTTACGATGAAAAACTGTTTTTT
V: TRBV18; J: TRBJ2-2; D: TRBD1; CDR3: CASSSYRGAAGELFF; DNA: TGTGCCAGCTCATCCTACAGGGGAGCGGCCGGGGAGCTGTTTTTT
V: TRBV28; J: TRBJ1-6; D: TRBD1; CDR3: CASSLLLGTATNSPLHF; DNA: TGTGCCAGCAGTTTACTACTCGGGACAGCCACGAATTCACCCCTCCACTTT
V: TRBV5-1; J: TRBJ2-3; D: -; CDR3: CASSPLTSFTSTQYF; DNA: TGCGCCAGCAGCCCGCTGACTAGTTTCACCTCTACGCAGTATTTT
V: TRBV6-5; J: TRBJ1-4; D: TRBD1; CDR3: CASSPLTGINEKLFF; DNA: TGTGCCAGCAGTCCGTTGACAGGGATTAATGAAAAACTGTTTTTT
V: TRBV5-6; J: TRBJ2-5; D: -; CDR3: CAGSLSATEKTQYF; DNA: TGTGCCGGCAGCTTATCGGCCACGGAGAAGACCCAGTACTTC
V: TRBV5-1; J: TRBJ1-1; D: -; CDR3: CASSFQRGRNTEAFF; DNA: TGCGCCAGCAGCTTTCAACGGGGGAGGAACACTGAAGCTTTCTTT
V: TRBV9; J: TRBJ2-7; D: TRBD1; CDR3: CASSASGTGVYYEQYF; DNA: TGTGCCAGCAGCGCTTCCGGGACAGGGGTTTACTACGAGCAGTACTTC
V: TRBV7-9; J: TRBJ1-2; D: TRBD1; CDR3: CASSLGLTGNYGYTF; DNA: TGTGCCAGCAGCTTAGGCCTGACAGGGAACTATGGCTACACCTTC
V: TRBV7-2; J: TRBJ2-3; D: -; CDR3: CASSLAWQGDTQYF; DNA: TGTGCCAGCAGCTTAGCGTGGCAGGGAGATACGCAGTATTTT
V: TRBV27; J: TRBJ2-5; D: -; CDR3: CASSLRGVQTQYF; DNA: TGTGCCAGCAGTTTACGCGGAGTTCAGACCCAGTACTTC
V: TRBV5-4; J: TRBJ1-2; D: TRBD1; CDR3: CASSQPGTGNYGYTF; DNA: TGTGCCAGCAGCCAACCCGGGACAGGGAACTATGGCTACACCTTC
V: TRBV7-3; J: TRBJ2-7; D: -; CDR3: CASSLYQGKQYF; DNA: TGTGCCAGCAGCTTATACCAGGGGAAGCAGTACTTC
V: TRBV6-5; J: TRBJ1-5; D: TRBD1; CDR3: CASSFRTGNLPQHF; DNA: TGTGCCAGCAGTTTCCGGACAGGTAATTTACCCCAGCATTTT
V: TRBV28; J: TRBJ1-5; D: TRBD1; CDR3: CASRTGTGGNQPQHF; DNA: TGTGCCAGCCGAACTGGGACAGGGGGCAATCAGCCCCAGCATTTT
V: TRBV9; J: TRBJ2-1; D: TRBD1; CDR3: CASSVDLGQGKDSNEQFF; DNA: TGTGCCAGCAGCGTAGATCTGGGACAGGGTAAAGACTCTAATGAGCAGTTCTTC
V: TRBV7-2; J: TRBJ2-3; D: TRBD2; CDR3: CASSLSGGGDTQYF; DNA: TGTGCCAGCAGCTTAAGCGGGGGGGGAGATACGCAGTATTTT